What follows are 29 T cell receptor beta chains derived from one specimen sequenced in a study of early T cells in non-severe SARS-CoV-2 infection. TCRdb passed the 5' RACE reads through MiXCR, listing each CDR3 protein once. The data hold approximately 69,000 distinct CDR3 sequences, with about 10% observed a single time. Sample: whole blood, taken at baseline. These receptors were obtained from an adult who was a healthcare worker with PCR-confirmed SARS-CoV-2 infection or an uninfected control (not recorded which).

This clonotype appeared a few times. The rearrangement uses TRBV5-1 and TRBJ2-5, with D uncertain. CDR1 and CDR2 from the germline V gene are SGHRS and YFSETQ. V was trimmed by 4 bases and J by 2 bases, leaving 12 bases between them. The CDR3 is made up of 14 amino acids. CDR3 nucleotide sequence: TGCGCCAGCAGCGGCGCGACTGGTCAAGAGACCCAGTACTTC. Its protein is CASSGATGQETQYF.

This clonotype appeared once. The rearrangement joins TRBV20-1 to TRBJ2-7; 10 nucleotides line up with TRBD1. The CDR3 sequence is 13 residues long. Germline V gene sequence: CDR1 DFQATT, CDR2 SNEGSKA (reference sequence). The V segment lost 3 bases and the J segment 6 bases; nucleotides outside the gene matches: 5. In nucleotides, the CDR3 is TGCAGTGCTAGGGGACAGGGGAAGGGCGAGCAGTACTTC. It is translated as CSARGQGKGEQYF.

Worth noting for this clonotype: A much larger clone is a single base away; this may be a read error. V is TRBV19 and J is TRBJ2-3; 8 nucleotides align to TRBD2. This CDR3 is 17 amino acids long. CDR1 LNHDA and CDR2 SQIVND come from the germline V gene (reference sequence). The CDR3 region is CASSISGRGFSTDTQNF. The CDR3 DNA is TGTGCCAGTAGTATAAGCGGGAGAGGTTTTAGCACAGATACGCAGAATTTT.

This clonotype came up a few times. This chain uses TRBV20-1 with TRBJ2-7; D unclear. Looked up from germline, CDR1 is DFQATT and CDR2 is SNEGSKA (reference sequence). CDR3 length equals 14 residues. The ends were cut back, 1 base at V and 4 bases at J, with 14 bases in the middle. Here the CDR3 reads CSARGQVIGYEQYF. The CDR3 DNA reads TGCAGTGCTAGAGGGCAGGTGATAGGGTACGAGCAGTACTTC.

The DNA for the CDR3 is TGTGCCATCAGTGGACTAGCGAACAACAATGAGCAGTTCTTC. Its protein is CAISGLANNNEQFF. The chain joins TRBV10-3 to TRBJ2-1; 8 positions match TRBD2. The CDR3 spans 14 residues. Losses at the gene ends were 4 bases for V and 5 bases for J; bases not matched to a gene: 4. The germline V gene has CDR1 ENHRY and CDR2 SYGVKD.

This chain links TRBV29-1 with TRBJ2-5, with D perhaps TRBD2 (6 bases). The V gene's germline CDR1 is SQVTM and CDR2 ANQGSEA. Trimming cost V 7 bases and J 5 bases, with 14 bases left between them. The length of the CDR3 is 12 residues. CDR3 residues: CSATEGHETQYF. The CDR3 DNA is TGCAGCGCAACGGAGGGCCACGAGACCCAGTACTTC. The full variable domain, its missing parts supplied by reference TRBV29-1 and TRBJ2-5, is SAVISQKPSRDICQRGTSLTIQCQVDSQVTMMFWYRQQPGQSLTLIATANQGSEATYESGFVIDKFPISRPNLTFSTLTVSNMSPEDSSIYLCSATEGHETQYFGPGTRLLVL.

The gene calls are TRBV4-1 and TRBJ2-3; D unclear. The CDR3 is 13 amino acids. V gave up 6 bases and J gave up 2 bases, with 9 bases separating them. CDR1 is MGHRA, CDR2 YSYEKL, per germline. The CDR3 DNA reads TGCGCCAGCAGTCTCCCGCCCACAGATACGCAGTATTTT. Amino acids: CASSLPPTDTQYF.

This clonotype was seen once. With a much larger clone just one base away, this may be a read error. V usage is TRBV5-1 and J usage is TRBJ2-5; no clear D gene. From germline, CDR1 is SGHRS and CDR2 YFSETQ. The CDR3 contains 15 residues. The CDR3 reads CASSTLSESQGTQYF. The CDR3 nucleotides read TGCGCCAGCAGCACCCTTTCGGAGTCACAAGGGACCCAGTACTTC. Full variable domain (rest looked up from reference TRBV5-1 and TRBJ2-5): KAGVTQTPRYLIKTRGQQVTLSCSPISGHRSVSWYQQTPGQGLQFLFEYFSETQRNKGNFPGRFSGRQFSNSRSEMNVSTLELGDSALYLCASSTLSESQGTQYFGPGTRLLVL.

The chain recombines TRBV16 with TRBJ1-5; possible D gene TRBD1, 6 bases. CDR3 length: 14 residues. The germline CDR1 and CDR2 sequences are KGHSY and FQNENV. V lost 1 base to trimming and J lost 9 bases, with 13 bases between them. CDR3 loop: CASSQWGALWPQHF. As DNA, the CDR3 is TGTGCCAGCAGCCAATGGGGGGCCTTATGGCCCCAGCATTTT.

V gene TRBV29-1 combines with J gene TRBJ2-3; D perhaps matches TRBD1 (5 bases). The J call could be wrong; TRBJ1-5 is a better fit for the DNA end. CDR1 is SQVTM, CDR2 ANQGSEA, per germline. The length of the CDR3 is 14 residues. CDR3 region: CSVPLAGPTDTQHF. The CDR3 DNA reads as TGCAGCGTACCACTAGCGGGGCCCACAGATACGCAGCATTTT.

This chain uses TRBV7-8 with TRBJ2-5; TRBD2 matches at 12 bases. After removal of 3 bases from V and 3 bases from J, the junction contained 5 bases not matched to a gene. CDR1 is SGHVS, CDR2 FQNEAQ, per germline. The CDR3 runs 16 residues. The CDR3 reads CASSFGRLAGEETQYF. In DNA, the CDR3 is TGTGCCAGCAGCTTCGGCAGACTAGCGGGGGAAGAGACCCAGTACTTC.

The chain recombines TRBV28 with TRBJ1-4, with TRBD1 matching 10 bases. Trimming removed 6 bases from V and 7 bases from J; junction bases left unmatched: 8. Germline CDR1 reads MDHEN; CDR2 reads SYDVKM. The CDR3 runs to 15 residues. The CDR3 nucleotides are TGTGCCAGCAGACGGACAGGGGGTTTCTCTGAAAAACTGTTTTTT. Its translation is CASRRTGGFSEKLFF.

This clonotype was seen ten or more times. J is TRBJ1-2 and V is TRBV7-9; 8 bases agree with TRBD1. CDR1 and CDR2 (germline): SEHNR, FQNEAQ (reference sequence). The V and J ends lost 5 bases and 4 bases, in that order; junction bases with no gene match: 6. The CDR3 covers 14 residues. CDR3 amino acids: CASSRGTGLYGYTF. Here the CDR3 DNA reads TGTGCCAGCAGCAGGGGGACAGGACTCTATGGCTACACCTTC.

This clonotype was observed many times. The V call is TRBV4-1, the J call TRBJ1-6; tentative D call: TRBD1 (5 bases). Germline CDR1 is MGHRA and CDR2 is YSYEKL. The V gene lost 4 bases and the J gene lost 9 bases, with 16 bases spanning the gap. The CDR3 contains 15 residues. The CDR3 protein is CASSRAGTDSSPLHF. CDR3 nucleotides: TGCGCCAGCAGCCGCGCCGGGACGGATTCTTCACCCCTCCACTTT.

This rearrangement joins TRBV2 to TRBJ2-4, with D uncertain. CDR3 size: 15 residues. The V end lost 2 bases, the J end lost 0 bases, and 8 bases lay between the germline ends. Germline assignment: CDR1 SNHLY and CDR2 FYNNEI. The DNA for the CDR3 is TGTGCCAGCAGTGAACGCGGTTTAGCCAAAAACATTCAGTACTTC. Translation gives CASSERGLAKNIQYF.

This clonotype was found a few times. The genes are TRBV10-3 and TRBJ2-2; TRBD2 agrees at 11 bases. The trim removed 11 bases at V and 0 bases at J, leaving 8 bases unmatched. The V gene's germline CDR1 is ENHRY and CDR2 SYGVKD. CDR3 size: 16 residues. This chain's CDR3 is CASRGLAGSNTGELFF. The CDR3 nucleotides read TGTGCCTCCAGAGGACTAGCGGGTTCGAACACCGGGGAGCTGTTTTTT.

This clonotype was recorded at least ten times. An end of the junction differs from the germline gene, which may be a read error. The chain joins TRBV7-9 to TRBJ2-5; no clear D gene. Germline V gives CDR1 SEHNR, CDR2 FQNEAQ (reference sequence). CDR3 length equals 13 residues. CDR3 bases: TGTGCCAGCAGGTTAGATGTCCGAGAGACCCAGTACTTC. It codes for CASRLDVRETQYF.

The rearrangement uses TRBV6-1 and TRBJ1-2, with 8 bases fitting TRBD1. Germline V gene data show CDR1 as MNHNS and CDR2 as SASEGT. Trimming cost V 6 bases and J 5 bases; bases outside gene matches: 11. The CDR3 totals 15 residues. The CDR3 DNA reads TGTGCCAGCAGCGCAACTACCCGGACAGGGTATGGCTACACCTTC. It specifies CASSATTRTGYGYTF.

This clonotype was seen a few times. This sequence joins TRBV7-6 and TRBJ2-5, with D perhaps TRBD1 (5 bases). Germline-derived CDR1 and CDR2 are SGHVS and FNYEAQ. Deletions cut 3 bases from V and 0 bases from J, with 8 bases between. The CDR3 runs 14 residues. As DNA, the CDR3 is TGTGCCAGCAGCTTTGGCAGGGACCAAGAGACCCAGTACTTC. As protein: CASSFGRDQETQYF.

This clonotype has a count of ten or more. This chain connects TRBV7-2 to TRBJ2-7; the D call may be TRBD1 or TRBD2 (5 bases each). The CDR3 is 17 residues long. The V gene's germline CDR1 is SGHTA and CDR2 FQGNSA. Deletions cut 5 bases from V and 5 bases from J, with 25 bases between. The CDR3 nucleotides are TGTGCCAGCAGCAACCCGAGGGGAGAGGCCTGGACCCACGAGCAGTACTTC. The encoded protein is CASSNPRGEAWTHEQYF.

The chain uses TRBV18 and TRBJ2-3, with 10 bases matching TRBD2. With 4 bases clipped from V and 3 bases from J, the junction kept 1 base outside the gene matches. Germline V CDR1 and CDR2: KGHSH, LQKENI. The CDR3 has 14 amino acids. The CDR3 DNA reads TGTGCCAGCTCACAGACTAGCGGGACAGATACGCAGTATTTT. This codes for CASSQTSGTDTQYF.

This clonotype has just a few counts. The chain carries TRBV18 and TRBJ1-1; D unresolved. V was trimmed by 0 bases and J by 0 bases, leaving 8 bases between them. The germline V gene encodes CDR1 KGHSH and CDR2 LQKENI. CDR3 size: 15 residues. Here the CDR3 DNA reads TGTGCCAGCTCACCACCTGGGCTGATGAACACTGAAGCTTTCTTT. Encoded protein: CASSPPGLMNTEAFF. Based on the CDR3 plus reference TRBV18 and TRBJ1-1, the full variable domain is NAGVMQNPRHLVRRRGQEARLRCSPMKGHSHVYWYRQLPEEGLKFMVYLQKENIIDESGMPKERFSAEFPKEGPSILRIQQVVRGDSAAYFCASSPPGLMNTEAFFGQGTRLTVV.

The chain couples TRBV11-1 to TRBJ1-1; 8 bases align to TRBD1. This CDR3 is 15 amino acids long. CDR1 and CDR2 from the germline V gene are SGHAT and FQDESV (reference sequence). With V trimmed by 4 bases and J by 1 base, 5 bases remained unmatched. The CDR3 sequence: CASSSTGTGNTEAFF. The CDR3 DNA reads TGTGCCAGCAGCTCCACCGGGACAGGGAACACTGAAGCTTTCTTT.

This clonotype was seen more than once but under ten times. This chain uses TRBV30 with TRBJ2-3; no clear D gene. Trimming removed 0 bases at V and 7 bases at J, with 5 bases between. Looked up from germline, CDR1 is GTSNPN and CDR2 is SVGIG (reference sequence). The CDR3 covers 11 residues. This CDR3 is CAWSVSHTQYF. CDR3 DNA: TGTGCCTGGAGTGTATCGCATACGCAGTATTTT.

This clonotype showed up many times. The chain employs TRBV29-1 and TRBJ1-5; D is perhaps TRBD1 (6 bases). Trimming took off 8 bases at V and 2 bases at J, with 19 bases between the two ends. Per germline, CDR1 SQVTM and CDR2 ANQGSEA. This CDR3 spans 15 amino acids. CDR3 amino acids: CSPKCLGGGNQPQHF. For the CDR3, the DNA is TGCAGCCCCAAATGTTTAGGGGGAGGCAATCAGCCCCAGCATTTT.

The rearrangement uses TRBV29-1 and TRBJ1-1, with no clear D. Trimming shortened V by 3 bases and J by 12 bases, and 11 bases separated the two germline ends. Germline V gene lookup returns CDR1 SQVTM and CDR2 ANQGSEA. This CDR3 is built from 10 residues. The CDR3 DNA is TGCAGCGTTGAGGAGGGTACGACTTTCTTT. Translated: CSVEEGTTFF.

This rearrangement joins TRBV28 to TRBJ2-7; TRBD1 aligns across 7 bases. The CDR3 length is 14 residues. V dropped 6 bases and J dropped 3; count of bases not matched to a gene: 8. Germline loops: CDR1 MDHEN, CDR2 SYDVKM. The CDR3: CASSTGQQSYEQYF. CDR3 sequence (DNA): TGTGCCAGCAGCACGGGACAGCAAAGCTACGAGCAGTACTTC. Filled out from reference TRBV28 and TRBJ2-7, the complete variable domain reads DVKVTQSSRYLVKRTGEKVFLECVQDMDHENMFWYRQDPGLGLRLIYFSYDVKMKEKGDIPEGYSVSREKKERFSLILESASTNQTSMYLCASSTGQQSYEQYFGPGTRLTVT.

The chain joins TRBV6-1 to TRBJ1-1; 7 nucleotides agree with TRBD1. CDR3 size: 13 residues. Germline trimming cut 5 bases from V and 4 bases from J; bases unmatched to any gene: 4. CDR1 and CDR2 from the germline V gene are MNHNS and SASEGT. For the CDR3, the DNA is TGTGCCAGCAGTTTGGGACAGATCACTGAAGCTTTCTTT. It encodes CASSLGQITEAFF.

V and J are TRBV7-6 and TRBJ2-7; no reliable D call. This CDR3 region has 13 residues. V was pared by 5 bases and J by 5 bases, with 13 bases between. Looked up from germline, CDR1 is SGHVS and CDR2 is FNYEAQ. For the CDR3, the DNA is TGTGCCAGCAGCCCCTCCCGATTCAACGAGCAGTACTTC. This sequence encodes CASSPSRFNEQYF. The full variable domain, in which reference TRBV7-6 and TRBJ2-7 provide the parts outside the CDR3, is GAGVSQSPRYKVTKRGQDVALRCDPISGHVSLYWYRQALGQGPEFLTYFNYEAQQDKSGLPNDRFSAERPEGSISTLTIQRTEQRDSAMYRCASSPSRFNEQYFGPGTRLTVT.